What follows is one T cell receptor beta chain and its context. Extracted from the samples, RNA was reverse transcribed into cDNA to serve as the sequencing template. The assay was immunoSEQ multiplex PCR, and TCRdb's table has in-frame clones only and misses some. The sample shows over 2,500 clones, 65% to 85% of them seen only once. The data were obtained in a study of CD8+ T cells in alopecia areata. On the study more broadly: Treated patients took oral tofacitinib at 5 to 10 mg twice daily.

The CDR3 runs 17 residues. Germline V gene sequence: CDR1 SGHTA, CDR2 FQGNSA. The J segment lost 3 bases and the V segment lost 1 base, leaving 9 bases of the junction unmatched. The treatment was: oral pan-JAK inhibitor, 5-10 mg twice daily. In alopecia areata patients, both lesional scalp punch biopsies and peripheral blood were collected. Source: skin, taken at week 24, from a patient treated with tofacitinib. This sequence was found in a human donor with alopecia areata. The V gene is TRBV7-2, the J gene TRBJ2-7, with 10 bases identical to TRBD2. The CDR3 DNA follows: TGTGCCAGCAGCTTAGGAAGCGGGGGGGCTGTCCTCTACGAGCAGTACTTC. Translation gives CASSLGSGGAVLYEQYF.